The 3 T cell receptor beta chains in this list originate from one sample, sequenced in a study of blood T cell repertoires in COVID-19. The table came from immunoSEQ multiplex PCR; TCRdb's copy has only in-frame clones and leaves some out. The sample holds hundreds of thousands of clones, 84% seen once. The sequenced material came from peripheral blood. The receptors were sampled from a man aged 25 to 40 with active or convalescent COVID-19.

The J gene is TRBJ2-1, the V gene TRBV4-3; D is possibly TRBD2 (6 bases). CDR1 LGHNA and CDR2 YSLEER come from the germline V gene. V lost 5 bases to trimming and J lost 4 bases, with 18 bases between them. The CDR3 length is 16 residues. The CDR3 here is CASSVLGGRIYNEQFF. The CDR3 DNA is TGCGCCAGCAGCGTGTTGGGGGGACGGATTTACAATGAGCAGTTCTTC.

The rearrangement uses TRBV30 and TRBJ1-3, with D maybe TRBD1 (6 bases). Trimming took 0 bases from V and 0 from J, leaving 9 bases between them. Per the germline V gene, CDR1 is GTSNPN and CDR2 is SVGIG (reference sequence). The CDR3 is 15 amino acids. The CDR3: CAWSVDRSSGNTIYF. The DNA of the CDR3 is TGTGCCTGGAGTGTAGACAGGAGCTCTGGAAACACCATATATTTT. Filled out from reference TRBV30 and TRBJ1-3, the complete variable domain reads SQTIHQWPATLVQPVGSPLSLECTVEGTSNPNLYWYRQAAGRGLQLLFYSVGIGQISSEVPQNLSASRPQDRQFILSSKKLLLSDSGFYLCAWSVDRSSGNTIYFGEGSWLTVV.

This chain uses TRBV3-1 (or the pseudogene TRBV3-2) with TRBJ2-7; 8 nucleotides line up with TRBD2. Trimming at V came to 6 bases and at J to 0 bases, leaving 4 bases not matched to a gene. Germline-derived CDR1 and CDR2 are LGHDT and YNNKEL (reference sequence). The CDR3 is 14 amino acids. The CDR3 sequence: CASRESGSSYEQYF. CDR3 bases: TGTGCCAGCAGAGAGAGCGGGAGCTCCTACGAGCAGTACTTC.